A single count supports the clone carrying this T cell receptor (beta chain). This sample stems from a study of blood T cell repertoires in COVID-19. Assay used: immunoSEQ multiplex PCR; TCRdb lists only in-frame clones, some missing. The top ten hold 11% to 15% of the sample, which has about 160,000 clones, approximately 84% seen once. CDR1 is GTSNPN, CDR2 SVGIG, per germline (reference sequence). V gave up 5 bases and J gave up 2 bases, with 12 bases separating them. This CDR3 contains 13 residues. The clonotype was recovered from a woman of 80 years or more with acute or convalescent COVID-19. The sequencing input was peripheral blood. The chain joins TRBV30 to TRBJ1-2; the D is unclear. The CDR3 region has the DNA TGTGCCTGGTCGACGGGGATCAACTATGGCTACACCTTC. It codes for CAWSTGINYGYTF.